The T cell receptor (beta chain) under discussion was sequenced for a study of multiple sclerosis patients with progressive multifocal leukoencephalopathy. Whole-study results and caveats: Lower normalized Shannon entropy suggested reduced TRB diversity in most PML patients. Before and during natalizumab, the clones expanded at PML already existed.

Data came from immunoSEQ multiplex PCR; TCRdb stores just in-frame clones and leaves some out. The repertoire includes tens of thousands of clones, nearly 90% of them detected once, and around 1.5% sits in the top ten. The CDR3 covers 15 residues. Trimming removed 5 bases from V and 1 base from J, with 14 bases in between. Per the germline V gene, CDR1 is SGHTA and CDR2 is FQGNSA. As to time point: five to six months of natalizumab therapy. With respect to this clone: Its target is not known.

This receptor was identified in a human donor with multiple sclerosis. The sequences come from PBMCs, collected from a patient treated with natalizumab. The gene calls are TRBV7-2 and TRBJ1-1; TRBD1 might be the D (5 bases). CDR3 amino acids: CASSATGGRNTEAFF. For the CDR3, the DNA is TGTGCCAGCAGCGCCACGGGGGGGAGGAACACTGAAGCTTTCTTT.